This record looks at one TCR beta chain sequence and its context. The record originates from a study of blood T cell repertoires in COVID-19. Clones were read by immunoSEQ multiplex PCR, and TCRdb kept only the in-frame ones, dropping some. The sample includes 160,000 or so clones, roughly 88% seen only once; the top ten take just over 9.5%. The CDR3 is 16 residues long. J gave up 5 bases and V 5 bases, and 12 bases lay outside the gene matches. The germline V gene has CDR1 SEHNR and CDR2 FQNEAQ (reference sequence). The source of this sequence is a woman in her fifties or sixties with acute or convalescent COVID-19. The V gene is TRBV7-9, the J gene TRBJ2-7, with 10 nucleotides matching TRBD2. The specimen was peripheral blood. CDR3 coding DNA: TGTGCCAGCAGCCCTATGTTAGCGGGAGGTTCCCACGAGCAGTACTTC. This encodes CASSPMLAGGSHEQYF.